A single sample gave rise to the 16 T cell receptor beta chains below, sequenced in a study of cytomegalovirus exposure and HLA in healthy donors. Researchers ran the PCR with 60 Vbeta and 13 Jbeta primers. Here immunoSEQ multiplex PCR was the method, and the copy in TCRdb shows in-frame clones only, minus some. The sample holds 95,000 to 150,000 clones; 65% to 80% are singletons and the top ten take about 30%. Input material: PBMCs. The receptors originated from a man aged 55 to 70 in good health and CMV-seropositive.

The rearrangement uses TRBV7-9 and TRBJ1-2; D is possibly TRBD1 (5 bases). From germline, CDR1 is SEHNR and CDR2 FQNEAQ (reference sequence). With 5 bases removed from V and 8 bases from J, the gap between germline ends came to 21 bases. This CDR3 is built from 15 residues. The CDR3 loop reads CASSPQPGGIRGYTF. Here the CDR3 DNA reads TGTGCCAGCAGCCCCCAACCCGGGGGGATAAGAGGCTACACCTTC. The full variable domain, its missing parts supplied by reference TRBV7-9 and TRBJ1-2, is DTGVSQNPRHKITKRGQNVTFRCDPISEHNRLYWYRQTLGQGPEFLTYFQNEAQLEKSRLLSDRFSAERPKGSFSTLEIQRTEQGDSAMYLCASSPQPGGIRGYTFGSGTRLTVV.

The rearrangement joins TRBV4-1 to TRBJ1-2; D ambiguous. This CDR3 comprises 13 residues. V gave up 1 base and J gave up 4 bases, with 7 bases separating them. Per germline, CDR1 MGHRA and CDR2 YSYEKL. CDR3 residues: CASSQVGAYGYTF. DNA for the CDR3: TGCGCCAGCAGCCAAGTGGGCGCCTATGGCTACACCTTC.

In its sample, this clone was seen a few times. At the DNA level, this CDR3 is encoded by other sequences in the same sample as well. V and J are TRBV9 and TRBJ2-1, with TRBD2 identical over 11 bases. This CDR3 has 15 amino acids. V shed 3 bases, J shed 4 bases, and the junction held 3 bases outside the gene matches. The germline V gene has CDR1 SGDLS and CDR2 YYNGEE. The CDR3 protein is CASSAGTSGYNEQFF. The CDR3 DNA reads TGTGCCAGCAGCGCCGGGACTAGCGGATACAATGAGCAGTTCTTC.

This clone was counted only a few times. The J gene is TRBJ1-5, the V gene TRBV27, with D possibly being TRBD1 (5 bases). Germline CDR1 and CDR2: MNHEY and SMNVEV (reference sequence). The ends were cut back, 3 bases at V and 5 bases at J, with 11 bases in the middle. CDR3 length: 14 amino acids. The CDR3 loop is CASSFRRGHQPQHF. CDR3 DNA: TGTGCCAGCAGTTTTAGGAGGGGTCATCAGCCCCAGCATTTT.

The chain is built from TRBV30 and TRBJ2-1, with 7 bases matching TRBD1. Per the germline V gene, CDR1 is GTSNPN and CDR2 is SVGIG (reference sequence). The length of the CDR3 is 13 residues. The CDR3 loop reads CARSTGIDNEQFF. For the CDR3, the DNA is TGTGCTCGTTCGACAGGGATTGACAATGAGCAGTTCTTC.

The chain recombines TRBV18 with TRBJ2-5; a weak D match, TRBD2 (6 bases). Trimming shortened V by 4 bases and J by 2 bases, and 8 bases separated the two germline ends. Per the germline V gene, CDR1 is KGHSH and CDR2 is LQKENI. CDR3 length: 13 amino acids. The CDR3 coding sequence is TGTGCCAGCTCACTAGGGAGGCAAGAGACCCAGTACTTC. This translates into CASSLGRQETQYF.

This chain links TRBV27 with TRBJ1-2; tentatively, D is TRBD1 (5 bases). V was clipped by 0 bases and J by 4 bases, with 12 bases between them. There are 15 residues in the CDR3. Germline CDR1 reads MNHEY; CDR2 reads SMNVEV (reference sequence). The DNA of the CDR3 is TGTGCCAGCAGTTTATCGGGGGGAACATCCTATGGCTACACCTTC. Protein sequence: CASSLSGGTSYGYTF.

The chain links TRBV5-1 to TRBJ2-2; 8 bases are shared with TRBD1. Trimming took 0 bases from V and 6 from J; bases not matched to a gene: 10. Germline CDR1 is SGHRS and CDR2 is YFSETQ. CDR3 length: 17 amino acids. CDR3 protein: CASSLDIGQGAAGELFF. The CDR3 DNA reads TGCGCCAGCAGCTTGGATATCGGGCAGGGGGCCGCCGGGGAGCTGTTTTTT.

The chain's CDR3 is CSVSLQSNYGYTF. For the CDR3, the DNA is TGCAGCGTTTCCCTACAGAGTAACTATGGCTACACCTTC. This rearrangement joins TRBV29-1 to TRBJ1-2; unclear D gene. The CDR3 is 13 amino acids. V was pared by 5 bases and J by 1 base, with 11 bases between. The germline V gene has CDR1 SQVTM and CDR2 ANQGSEA.

This clone was detected a few times. This chain links TRBV20-1 with TRBJ1-1; D remains ambiguous. CDR3 length: 11 residues. Between the trimmed V and J ends, which lost 7 bases and 1 base, there was a span of 7 bases. The germline V gene encodes CDR1 DFQATT and CDR2 SNEGSKA (reference sequence). CDR3 in DNA: TGCAGTGGGAGGGCGAACACTGAAGCTTTCTTT. It yields the protein CSGRANTEAFF.

The V gene is TRBV9, the J gene TRBJ2-1; 8 nucleotides align to TRBD2. V lost 0 bases and J lost 7; bases outside the gene matches: 6. There are 15 residues in the CDR3. The germline V gene encodes CDR1 SGDLS and CDR2 YYNGEE. The CDR3 nucleotides are TGTGCCAGCAGCGTAGGAGCGGGAGAAGGTAATGAGCAGTTCTTC. The encoded protein is CASSVGAGEGNEQFF.

This clone was seen more than once but under ten times. This chain connects TRBV5-1 to TRBJ2-3, with D possibly TRBD2 on 5 matching bases. The length of the CDR3 is 14 residues. Germline lookup yields CDR1 SGHRS and CDR2 YFSETQ. V was cut by 4 bases and J by 2 bases, with 11 bases left in between. The CDR3 DNA sequence: TGCGCCAGCAGCCCTGCGGGTACCACAGATACGCAGTATTTT. Translated: CASSPAGTTDTQYF.

This clone was detected only a few times. The chain couples TRBV5-1 to TRBJ2-7; D is undetermined. V lost 0 bases and J 6 bases, leaving 10 bases between the germline ends. This CDR3 has 13 amino acids. CDR1 SGHRS and CDR2 YFSETQ come from the germline V gene. The CDR3: CASSLGAVAEQYF. CDR3 coding DNA: TGCGCCAGCAGCTTGGGTGCGGTAGCCGAGCAGTACTTC. Drawing the rest from reference TRBV5-1 and TRBJ2-7, the complete variable domain is KAGVTQTPRYLIKTRGQQVTLSCSPISGHRSVSWYQQTPGQGLQFLFEYFSETQRNKGNFPGRFSGRQFSNSRSEMNVSTLELGDSALYLCASSLGAVAEQYFGPGTRLTVT.

This clone was observed a few times. This chain links TRBV6-1 with TRBJ2-2, with 7 bases identical to TRBD2. Looked up from germline, CDR1 is MNHNS and CDR2 is SASEGT. V lost 6 bases and J lost 5; bases outside the gene matches: 0. CDR3 size: 12 residues. The CDR3 protein is CASRRGTGELFF. CDR3 bases: TGTGCCAGCAGGCGGGGGACCGGGGAGCTGTTTTTT.

The chain combines TRBV2 with TRBJ1-1; D remains unclear. Germline-derived CDR1 and CDR2 are SNHLY and FYNNEI. The CDR3 is made up of 13 amino acids. Trimming took off 2 bases at V and 1 base at J, with 5 bases between the two ends. The CDR3 sequence: CASSETGNTEAFF. Written as DNA, the CDR3 is TGTGCCAGCAGTGAAACGGGGAACACTGAAGCTTTCTTT.

This chain joins TRBV6-5 and TRBJ1-2; maybe TRBD1 (6 bases). The V and J ends lost 2 bases and 1 base respectively, with 8 bases between them. Germline V lookup: CDR1 MNHEY, CDR2 SVGAGI. This CDR3 contains 14 residues. The CDR3 DNA reads as TGTGCCAGCAGTTACCGGACAGTTAACTATGGCTACACCTTC. Amino acid sequence: CASSYRTVNYGYTF.